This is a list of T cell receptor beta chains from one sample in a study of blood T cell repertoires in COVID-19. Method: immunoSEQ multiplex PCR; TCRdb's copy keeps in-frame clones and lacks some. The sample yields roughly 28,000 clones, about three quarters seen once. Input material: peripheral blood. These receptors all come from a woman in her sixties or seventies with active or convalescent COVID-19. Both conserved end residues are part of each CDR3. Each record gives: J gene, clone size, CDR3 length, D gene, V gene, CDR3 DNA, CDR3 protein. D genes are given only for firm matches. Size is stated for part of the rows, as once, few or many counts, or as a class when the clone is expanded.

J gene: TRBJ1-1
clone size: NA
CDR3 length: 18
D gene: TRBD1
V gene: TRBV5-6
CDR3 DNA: TGTGCCAGCAGCTTGTTTCCCCGGGCGACAGGGGCGAACGCTGAAGCTTTCTTT
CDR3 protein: CASSLFPRATGANAEAFF

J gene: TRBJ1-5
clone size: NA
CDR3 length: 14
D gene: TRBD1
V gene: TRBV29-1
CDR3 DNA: TGCAGCGTTGCGGAGGGGACAGACAATCAGCCCCAGCATTTT
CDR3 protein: CSVAEGTDNQPQHF

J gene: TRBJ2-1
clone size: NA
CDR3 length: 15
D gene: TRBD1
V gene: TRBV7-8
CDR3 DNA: TGTGCCAGCAGCTCCCGACAGGGGGCCTACAATGAGCAGTTCTTC
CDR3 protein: CASSSRQGAYNEQFF

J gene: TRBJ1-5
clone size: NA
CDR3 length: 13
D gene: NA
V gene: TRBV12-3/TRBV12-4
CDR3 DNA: TGTGCCAGCAGTTACCTCAGAAATCAGCCCCAGCATTTT
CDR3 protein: CASSYLRNQPQHF

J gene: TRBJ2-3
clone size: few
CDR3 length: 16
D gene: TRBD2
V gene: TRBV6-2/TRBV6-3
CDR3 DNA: TGTGCCAGCAGCTGGGGCGGACTAGCGATCCCAGATACGCAGTATTTT
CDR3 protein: CASSWGGLAIPDTQYF

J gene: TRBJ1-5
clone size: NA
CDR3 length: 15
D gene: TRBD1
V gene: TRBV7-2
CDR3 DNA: TGTGCCAGCAACCAGGGGGCTCTTGGCAATCAGCCCCAGCATTTT
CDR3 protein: CASNQGALGNQPQHF

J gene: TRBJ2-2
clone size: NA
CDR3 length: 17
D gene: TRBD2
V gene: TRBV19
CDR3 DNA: TGTGCCAGTAGTATAGTGGGACTAGCGGTGAACACCGGGGAGCTGTTTTTT
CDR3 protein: CASSIVGLAVNTGELFF

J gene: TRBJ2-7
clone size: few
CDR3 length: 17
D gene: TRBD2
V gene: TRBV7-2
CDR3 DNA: TGTGCCAGCAGCTTAGAGAGGGGGACTAGAAGCTCCTACGAGCAGTACTTC
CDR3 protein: CASSLERGTRSSYEQYF

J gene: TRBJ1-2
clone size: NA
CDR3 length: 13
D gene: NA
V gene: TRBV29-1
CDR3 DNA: TGCAGCGTTGAGCCAGGGGTACTTGGAGGCTACACCTTC
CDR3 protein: CSVEPGVLGGYTF

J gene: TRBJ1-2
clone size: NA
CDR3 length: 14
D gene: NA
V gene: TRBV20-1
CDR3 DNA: TGCAGTGCTAGTTCAGGGGCCAGATACTATGGCTACACCTTC
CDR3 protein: CSASSGARYYGYTF

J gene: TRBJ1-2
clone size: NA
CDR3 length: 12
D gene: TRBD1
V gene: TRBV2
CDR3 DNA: TGTGCCAGCAGGGAAACAGGGGATGGCTACACCTTC
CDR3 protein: CASRETGDGYTF

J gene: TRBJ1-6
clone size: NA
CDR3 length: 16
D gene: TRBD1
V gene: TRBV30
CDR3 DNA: TGTGCCTGGAGTGTATTCCCAGGGGGAACCAGTTCACCCCTCCACTTT
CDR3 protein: CAWSVFPGGTSSPLHF

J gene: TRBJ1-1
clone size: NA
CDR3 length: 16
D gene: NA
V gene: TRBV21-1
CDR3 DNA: TGTGCCAGCAGCTCTCCGGGACAGGGGCTGAACACTGAAGCTTTCTTT
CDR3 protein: CASSSPGQGLNTEAFF

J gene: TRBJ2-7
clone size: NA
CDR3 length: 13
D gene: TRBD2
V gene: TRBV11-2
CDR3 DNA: TGTGCCAGCAGCTGGGGACTAGCGGGAGCGCTCGACTTC
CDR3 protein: CASSWGLAGALDF

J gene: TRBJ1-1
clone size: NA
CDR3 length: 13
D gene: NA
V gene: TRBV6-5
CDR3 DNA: TGTGCCAGCAGTTTACCCGGGACACATGAAGCTTTCTTT
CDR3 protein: CASSLPGTHEAFF

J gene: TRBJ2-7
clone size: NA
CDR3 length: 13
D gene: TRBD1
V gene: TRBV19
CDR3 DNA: TGTGCCAGTAGGATTCGACAGGGCGGCGAGCAGTACTTC
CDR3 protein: CASRIRQGGEQYF

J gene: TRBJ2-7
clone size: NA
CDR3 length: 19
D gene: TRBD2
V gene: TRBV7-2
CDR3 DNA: TGTGCCAGCAGCCTAGCCCGGACTAGCGGGGGGAGGGGGTCCTACGAGCAGTACTTC
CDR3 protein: CASSLARTSGGRGSYEQYF

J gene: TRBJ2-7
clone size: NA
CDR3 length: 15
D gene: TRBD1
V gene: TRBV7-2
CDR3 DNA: TGTGCCAGCAGCACATACAGGGGCATCTCCTACGAGCAGTACTTC
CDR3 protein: CASSTYRGISYEQYF

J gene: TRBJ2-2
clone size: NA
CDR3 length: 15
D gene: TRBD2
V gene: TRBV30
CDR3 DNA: TGTGCCTGGAGTGTCCCGCGGGGGGCTACCGGGGAGCTGTTTTTT
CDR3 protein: CAWSVPRGATGELFF

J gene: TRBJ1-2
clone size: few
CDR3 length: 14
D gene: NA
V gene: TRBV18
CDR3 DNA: TGTGCCAGCTCACCTTCGGGGGATGGCTATGGCTACACCTTC
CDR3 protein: CASSPSGDGYGYTF

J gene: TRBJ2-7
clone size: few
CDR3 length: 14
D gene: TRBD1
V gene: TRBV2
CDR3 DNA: TGTGCCAGCAGTACGGGGACAGGGCCTTACGAGCAGTACTTC
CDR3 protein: CASSTGTGPYEQYF

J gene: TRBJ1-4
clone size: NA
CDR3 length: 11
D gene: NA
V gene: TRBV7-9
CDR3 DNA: TGTGCCAGCAGCGACCGGGGAAAACTGTTTTTT
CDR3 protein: CASSDRGKLFF